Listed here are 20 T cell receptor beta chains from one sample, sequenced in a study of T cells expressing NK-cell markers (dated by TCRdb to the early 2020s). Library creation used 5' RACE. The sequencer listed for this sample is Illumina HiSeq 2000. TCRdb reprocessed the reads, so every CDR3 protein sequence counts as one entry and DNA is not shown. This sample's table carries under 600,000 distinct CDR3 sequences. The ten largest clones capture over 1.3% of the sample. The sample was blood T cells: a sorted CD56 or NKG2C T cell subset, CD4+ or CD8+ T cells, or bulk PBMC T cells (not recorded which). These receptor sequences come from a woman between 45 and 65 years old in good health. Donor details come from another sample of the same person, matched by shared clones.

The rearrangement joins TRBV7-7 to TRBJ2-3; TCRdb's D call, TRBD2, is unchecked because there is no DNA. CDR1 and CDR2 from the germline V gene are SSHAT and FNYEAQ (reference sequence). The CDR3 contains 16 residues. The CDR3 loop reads CASSSGLARGTDTQYF.

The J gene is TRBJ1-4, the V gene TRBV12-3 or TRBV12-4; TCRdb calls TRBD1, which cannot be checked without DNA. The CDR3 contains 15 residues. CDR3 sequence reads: CASSLRQGGNEKLFF.

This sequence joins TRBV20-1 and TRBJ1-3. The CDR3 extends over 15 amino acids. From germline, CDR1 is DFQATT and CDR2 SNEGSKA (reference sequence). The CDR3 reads CSARARHNRGNTIYF.

CDR3 residues: CASSPGDRVSPGYTF. The rearrangement uses TRBV12-3 or TRBV12-4 and TRBJ1-2; no DNA is available, so the TRBD1 call from TCRdb remains unchecked. This CDR3 spans 15 amino acids.

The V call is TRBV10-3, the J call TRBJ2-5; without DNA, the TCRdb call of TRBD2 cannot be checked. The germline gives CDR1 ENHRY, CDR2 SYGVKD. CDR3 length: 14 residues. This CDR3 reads CAISPTSGEQTQYF.

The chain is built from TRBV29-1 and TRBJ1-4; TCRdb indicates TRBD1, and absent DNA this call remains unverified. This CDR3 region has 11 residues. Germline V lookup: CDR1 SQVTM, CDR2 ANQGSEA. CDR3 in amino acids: CSARTLGGLFF.

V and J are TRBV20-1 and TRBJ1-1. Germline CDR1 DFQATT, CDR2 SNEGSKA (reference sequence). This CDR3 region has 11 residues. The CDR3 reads CSGGRNTEAFF.

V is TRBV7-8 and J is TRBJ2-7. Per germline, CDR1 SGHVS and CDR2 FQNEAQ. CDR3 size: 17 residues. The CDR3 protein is CASSPIRVPGVPFEQYF. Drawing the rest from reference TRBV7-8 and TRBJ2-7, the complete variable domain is GAGVSQSPRYKVAKRGQDVALRCDPISGHVSLFWYQQALGQGPEFLTYFQNEAQLDKSGLPSDRFFAERPEGSVSTLKIQRTQQEDSAVYLCASSPIRVPGVPFEQYFGPGTRLTVT.

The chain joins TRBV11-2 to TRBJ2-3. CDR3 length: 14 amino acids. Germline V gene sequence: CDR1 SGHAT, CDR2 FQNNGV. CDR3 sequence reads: CASSLGQRQDTQYF.

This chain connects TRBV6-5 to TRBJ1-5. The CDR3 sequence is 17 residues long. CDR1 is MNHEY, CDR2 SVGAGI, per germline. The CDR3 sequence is CASSYRGSTGVNQPQHF.

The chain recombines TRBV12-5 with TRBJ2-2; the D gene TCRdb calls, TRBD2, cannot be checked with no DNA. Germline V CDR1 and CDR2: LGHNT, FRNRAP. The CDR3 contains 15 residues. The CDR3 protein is CASGSLAGPSGELFF.

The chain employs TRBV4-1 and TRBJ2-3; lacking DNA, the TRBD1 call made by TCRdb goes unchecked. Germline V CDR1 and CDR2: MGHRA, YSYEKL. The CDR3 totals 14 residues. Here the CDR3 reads CASSQGQSTDTQYF.

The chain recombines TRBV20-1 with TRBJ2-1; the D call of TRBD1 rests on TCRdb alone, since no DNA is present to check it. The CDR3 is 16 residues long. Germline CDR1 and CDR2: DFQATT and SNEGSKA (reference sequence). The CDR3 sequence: CSARVSQGGTYNEQFF.

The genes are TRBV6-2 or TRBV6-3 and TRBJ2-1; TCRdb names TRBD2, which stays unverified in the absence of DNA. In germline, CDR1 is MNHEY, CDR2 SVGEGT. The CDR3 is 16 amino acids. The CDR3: CASSYEGGRAYNEQFF.

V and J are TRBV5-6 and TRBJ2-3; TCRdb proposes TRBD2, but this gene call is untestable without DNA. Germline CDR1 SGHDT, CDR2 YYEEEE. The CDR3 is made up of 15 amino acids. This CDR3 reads CASSQPGLVSDTQYF.

The CDR3 here is CASRPVGPNYGYTF. The chain couples TRBV12-3 or TRBV12-4 to TRBJ1-2. The CDR3 totals 14 residues.

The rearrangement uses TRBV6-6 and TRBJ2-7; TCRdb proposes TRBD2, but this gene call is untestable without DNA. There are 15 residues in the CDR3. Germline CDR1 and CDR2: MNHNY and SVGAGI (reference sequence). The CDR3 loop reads CASSYMPGLGYEQYF.

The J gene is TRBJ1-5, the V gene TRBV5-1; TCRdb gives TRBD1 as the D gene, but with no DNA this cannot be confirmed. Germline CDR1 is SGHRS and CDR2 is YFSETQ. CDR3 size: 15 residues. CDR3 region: CASSLDRGPNQPQHF.

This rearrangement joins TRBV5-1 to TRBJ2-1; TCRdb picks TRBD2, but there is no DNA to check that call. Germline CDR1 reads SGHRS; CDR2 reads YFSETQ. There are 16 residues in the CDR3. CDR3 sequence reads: CASRGGLRDPHNEQFF.

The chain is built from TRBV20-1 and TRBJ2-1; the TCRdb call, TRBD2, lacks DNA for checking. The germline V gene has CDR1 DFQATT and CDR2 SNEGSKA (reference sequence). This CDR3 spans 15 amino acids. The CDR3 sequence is CSASTPRGSIREQFF.